This TCR beta chain was identified during a study of CD8 T cells in Susac syndrome. RNA totalling roughly 0.5 to 1 ug underwent reverse transcription with random hexamers. TCR beta CDR3 was amplified by immunoSEQ multiplex PCR. This amplification extended across 54 Vbeta and 13 Jbeta segments. TCRdb recomputed calls from the immunoSEQ multiplex PCR reads with MiXCR, one row per CDR3 protein. The sample contains more than 200,000 distinct CDR3 sequences, around 90% of which appear only once. The study sequenced TCR beta in blood CD8+ and CD4+ T cells. Patients with stable or active relapsing-remitting disease, all of them treatment-naive, made up the multiple sclerosis controls. CD8+ and CD4+ T cells were negatively isolated; TEMRA cells were FACS-enriched. CDR3 length: 14 amino acids. Germline trimming cut 2 bases from V and 5 bases from J; bases unmatched to any gene: 3. CDR1 and CDR2 (germline): SGHTA, FQGNSA.

The material sequenced was CD8+ T cells from PBMCs. The sequence was collected from a human donor with multiple sclerosis. The gene calls are TRBV7-2 and TRBJ2-7; TRBD2 agrees at 10 bases. The CDR3 here is CASSLIGLADEQYF. The CDR3 DNA sequence: TGTGCCAGCAGCTTAATTGGACTAGCGGACGAGCAGTACTTC.